Below, 13 T cell receptor beta chains from the same sample are listed, as sequenced in a study of early T cells in non-severe SARS-CoV-2 infection. MiXCR was run by TCRdb on the 5' RACE reads, yielding one entry per CDR3 protein. Of under 30,000 distinct CDR3 sequences listed, more than 4% were seen once; the top ten hold about 5.7%. The sample comprised whole blood. Receptor source: an adult who was a healthcare worker with PCR-confirmed SARS-CoV-2 infection or an uninfected control (not recorded which).

This clonotype was counted ten times or more. The chain recombines TRBV6-6 with TRBJ1-5; 10 nucleotides match TRBD1. The trim removed 6 bases at V and 7 bases at J, leaving 3 bases unmatched. Germline V CDR1 and CDR2: MNHNY, SVGAGI (reference sequence). The CDR3 sequence is 13 residues long. The CDR3 is CASRDRGKQPQHF. Written as DNA, the CDR3 is TGTGCCAGCAGGGACAGGGGGAAGCAGCCCCAGCATTTT.

This clonotype was recorded many times. V usage is TRBV24-1 and J usage is TRBJ1-2; D perhaps matches TRBD1 (5 bases). Per germline, CDR1 KGHDR and CDR2 SFDVKD. Trimming removed 4 bases at V and 2 bases at J, with 10 bases between. CDR3 length: 14 residues. The CDR3 is CATSESGRNYGYTF. The CDR3 DNA reads as TGTGCCACCAGTGAGTCGGGACGGAACTATGGCTACACCTTC.

This clonotype was detected only a few times. V is TRBV7-9 and J is TRBJ1-1, with D possibly being TRBD1 (5 bases). The CDR3 is 14 amino acids. The V and J ends lost 5 bases and 3 bases respectively, with 13 bases between them. CDR1 SEHNR and CDR2 FQNEAQ come from the germline V gene (reference sequence). CDR3 DNA sequence: TGTGCCAGCAGCCCCGATGACAGTGACACTGAAGCTTTCTTT. Encoded protein: CASSPDDSDTEAFF.

The sample holds many counts of this clonotype. CDR3 sequence (DNA): TGTGCCAGTACCCCCGGGGGCGGGAGATCGGGGGAGCTGTTTTTT. Its translation: CASTPGGGRSGELFF. The chain is built from TRBV19 and TRBJ2-2; weak D call: TRBD2 (7 bases). Germline CDR1 LNHDA, CDR2 SQIVND (reference sequence). CDR3 length equals 15 residues. V lost 7 bases to trimming and J lost 8 bases, with 20 bases between them.

This clonotype showed up many times. The chain employs TRBV3-1 and TRBJ1-1; D perhaps matches TRBD1 (5 bases). Trimming stripped 3 bases from V and 9 bases from J, with 14 bases between. The length of the CDR3 is 13 residues. From germline, CDR1 is LGHDT and CDR2 YNNKEL (reference sequence). The CDR3 coding sequence is TGTGCCAGCAGCCATGCCTCCGGGACGAAAGCTTTCTTT. It yields the protein CASSHASGTKAFF.

This clonotype showed up many times. The chain joins TRBV7-9 to TRBJ2-7; D gene uncertain. This CDR3 spans 15 amino acids. Germline V gene lookup returns CDR1 SEHNR and CDR2 FQNEAQ (reference sequence). V shed 4 bases and J shed 5 bases, with 18 bases lying between them. DNA of the CDR3: TGTGCCAGCAGCTCCCAAGGCACCACGTCGCACGAGCAGTACTTC. Translating gives CASSSQGTTSHEQYF.

This clonotype has only a few counts. The chain combines TRBV5-1 with TRBJ2-1, with 11 bases that match TRBD1. Germline CDR1 reads SGHRS; CDR2 reads YFSETQ. V lost 0 bases to trimming and J lost 9 bases; unmatched junction nucleotides: 5. This CDR3 has 15 residues. The CDR3 is CASSLEGQGVSEQFF. The DNA for the CDR3 is TGCGCCAGCAGCTTGGAGGGACAGGGGGTTAGTGAGCAGTTCTTC.

The rearrangement uses TRBV5-4 and TRBJ2-1; possibly TRBD1 or TRBD2 for D (5 bases each). Germline CDR1 and CDR2: SGHNT and YYREEE (reference sequence). This CDR3 has 15 amino acids. Trimming shortened V by 5 bases and J by 2 bases, and 14 bases separated the two germline ends. The CDR3 bases are TGTGCCAGCAGTCCCCGGGACGGGGCCTACAATGAGCAGTTCTTC. Residues: CASSPRDGAYNEQFF.

This clonotype was detected ten times or more. The chain recombines TRBV12-3 or TRBV12-4 with TRBJ2-7, with D uncertain. CDR3 length: 15 residues. V lost 3 bases and J lost 3, with 15 bases in between. CDR3 sequence (DNA): TGTGCCAGCAGTTTTAACGTCAGGAGTATCTACGAGCAGTACTTC. It is translated as CASSFNVRSIYEQYF.

This clonotype came up many times. The genes are TRBV6-6 and TRBJ1-1; D is undetermined. The V gene's germline CDR1 is MNHNY and CDR2 SVGAGI (reference sequence). The V gene lost 5 bases and the J gene lost 5 bases, with 9 bases spanning the gap. This CDR3 is built from 12 residues. The CDR3 spells CASSPGRTEAFF. In DNA form, the CDR3 reads TGTGCCAGCAGTCCGGGGAGGACTGAAGCTTTCTTT.

The V gene is TRBV5-1, the J gene TRBJ1-4; D uncertain. From germline, CDR1 is SGHRS and CDR2 YFSETQ. The CDR3 covers 14 residues. Trimming cost V 5 bases and J 8 bases, with 16 bases left between them. For the CDR3, the DNA is TGCGCCAGCAGTTCGAGTAGTTGGGCGGAAAAACTGTTTTTT. This codes for CASSSSSWAEKLFF.

Ten or more counts support this clonotype. The J gene is TRBJ2-2, the V gene TRBV15; 8 bases are a match to TRBD1. With V trimmed by 5 bases and J by 4 bases, 6 bases remained unmatched. The CDR3 runs to 15 residues. Per the germline V gene, CDR1 is LNHNV and CDR2 is YYDKDF (reference sequence). DNA of the CDR3: TGTGCCACCAGCCCGTGGGACAGGAGCACCGGGGAGCTGTTTTTT. Protein sequence: CATSPWDRSTGELFF.

This clonotype was observed many times. The rearrangement joins TRBV7-8 to TRBJ2-2; D is tentatively TRBD1 or TRBD2 (6 bases each). Germline V gene lookup returns CDR1 SGHVS and CDR2 FQNEAQ. The CDR3 has 16 residues. Trimming removed 3 bases at V and 4 bases at J, with 15 bases between. CDR3 nucleotide sequence: TGTGCCAGCAGCTTCCAAGGGGGGCTGGGCACCGGGGAGCTGTTTTTT. It specifies CASSFQGGLGTGELFF. The full variable domain, its missing parts supplied by reference TRBV7-8 and TRBJ2-2, is GAGVSQSPRYKVAKRGQDVALRCDPISGHVSLFWYQQALGQGPEFLTYFQNEAQLDKSGLPSDRFFAERPEGSVSTLKIQRTQQEDSAVYLCASSFQGGLGTGELFFGEGSRLTVL.